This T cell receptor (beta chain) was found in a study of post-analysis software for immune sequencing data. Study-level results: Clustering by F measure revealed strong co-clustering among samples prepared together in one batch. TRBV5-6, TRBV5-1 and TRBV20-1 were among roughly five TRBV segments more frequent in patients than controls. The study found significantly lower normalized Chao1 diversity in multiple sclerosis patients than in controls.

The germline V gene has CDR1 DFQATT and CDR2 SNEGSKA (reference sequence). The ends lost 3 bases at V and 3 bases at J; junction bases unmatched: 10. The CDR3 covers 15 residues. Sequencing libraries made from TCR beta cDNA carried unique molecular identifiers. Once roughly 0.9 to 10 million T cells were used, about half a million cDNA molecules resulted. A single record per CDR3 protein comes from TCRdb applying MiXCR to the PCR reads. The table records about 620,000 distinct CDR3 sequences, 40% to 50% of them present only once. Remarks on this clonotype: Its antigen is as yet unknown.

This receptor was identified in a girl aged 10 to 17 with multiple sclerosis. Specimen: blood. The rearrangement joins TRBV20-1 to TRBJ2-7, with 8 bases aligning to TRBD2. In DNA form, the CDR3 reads TGCAGTGCTAGTCGCCCTGCGGGAGGTGGCTACGAGCAGTACTTC. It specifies CSASRPAGGGYEQYF.